The rows below give T cell receptor beta chains drawn from one sample of a study of T-cell memory formation after mild COVID-19. Each CDR3 protein gets one entry after TCRdb re-called the 5' RACE reads with MiXCR. Found here are 580,000 or so distinct CDR3 sequences, around 15% of them singletons; the top ten hold about 8.1%. What was sequenced was PBMCs or a T cell subset sorted from them (not recorded which). The receptors derive from an adult woman who had mild COVID-19 (a few samples of this study predate the infection). Cell type and time point are not known. The CDR3 runs from the conserved cysteine through the conserved F or W. Each record gives: V gene, J gene, CDR3 protein.

V: TRBV4-3; J: TRBJ2-1; CDR3: CASSQEGTVAYNEQFF
V: TRBV6-5; J: TRBJ2-7; CDR3: CASSQNTGWEQYF
V: TRBV6-6; J: TRBJ2-7; CDR3: CASSSTAGGAQGEQYF
V: TRBV20-1; J: TRBJ1-1; CDR3: CSAREQGFEAFF
V: TRBV12-3/TRBV12-4; J: TRBJ2-2; CDR3: CASSPREGAGSGELFF
V: TRBV20-1; J: TRBJ2-3; CDR3: CSARDLWNSSSTDTQYF
V: TRBV5-5; J: TRBJ2-5; CDR3: CASSLASPGRETQYF
V: TRBV4-1; J: TRBJ1-5; CDR3: CASSEGVGLGNQPQHF
V: TRBV3-1; J: TRBJ1-3; CDR3: CASTPWTGSNTIYF
V: TRBV4-1; J: TRBJ2-7; CDR3: CASSHLPGQGQYF
V: TRBV5-1; J: TRBJ2-3; CDR3: CASSLDQVKDTQYF
V: TRBV24-1; J: TRBJ2-5; CDR3: CATSAEGPPHETQYF
V: TRBV20-1; J: TRBJ1-1; CDR3: CSARRYRGSGGEAFF
V: TRBV29-1; J: TRBJ1-1; CDR3: CSVDPQGPNTEAFF
V: TRBV7-9; J: TRBJ2-3; CDR3: CASLNGRGTDTQYF
V: TRBV10-3; J: TRBJ2-5; CDR3: CAISEFGQGETQYF
V: TRBV6-2/TRBV6-3; J: TRBJ2-5; CDR3: CASSPKRQETQYF
V: TRBV5-6; J: TRBJ1-6; CDR3: CASSSGQHNSPLHF
V: TRBV9; J: TRBJ2-3; CDR3: CASSVLSGTPTDTQYF
V: TRBV7-9; J: TRBJ1-2; CDR3: CASSSGFHTDYGYTF
V: TRBV7-2; J: TRBJ1-1; CDR3: CASTQGRTNTEAFF
V: TRBV4-3; J: TRBJ2-3; CDR3: CASSQDRGLGTSTDTQYF
V: TRBV24-1; J: TRBJ2-1; CDR3: CATSDFSGRAYNEQFF
V: TRBV12-3/TRBV12-4; J: TRBJ2-3; CDR3: CASSDLAGDLDTQYF